This TCR beta chain came from a study of early T cells in non-severe SARS-CoV-2 infection. As for the study in general: Sequencing used unsorted whole-blood bulk RNA, so chains lack pairing.

Study-wide results and limits: Missing private and CD4 specificities, VDJdb matching favored anti-spike CD8 responses.

As concerns this clonotype: The antigen is not known.

Tagging with unique molecular identifiers was applied to individual cDNA molecules. In TCRdb, the 5' RACE reads were re-called with MiXCR into one record per CDR3 protein. The sample shows under 70,000 distinct CDR3 sequences, approximately 6% of them seen only once. The TCR was taken from an adult who was a healthcare worker with PCR-confirmed SARS-CoV-2 infection or an uninfected control (not recorded which). The sample was whole blood, taken at baseline.

In nucleotides, the CDR3 is TGTGCCAGTGGGGTACGACAAGAGACCCAGTACTTC. Its protein product is CASGVRQETQYF. This sequence joins TRBV19 and TRBJ2-5; the D is unclear. The CDR3 is made up of 12 amino acids. V was shortened by 8 bases and J by 2 bases, with 9 bases between the two germline ends. Germline loops: CDR1 LNHDA, CDR2 SQIVND (reference sequence).